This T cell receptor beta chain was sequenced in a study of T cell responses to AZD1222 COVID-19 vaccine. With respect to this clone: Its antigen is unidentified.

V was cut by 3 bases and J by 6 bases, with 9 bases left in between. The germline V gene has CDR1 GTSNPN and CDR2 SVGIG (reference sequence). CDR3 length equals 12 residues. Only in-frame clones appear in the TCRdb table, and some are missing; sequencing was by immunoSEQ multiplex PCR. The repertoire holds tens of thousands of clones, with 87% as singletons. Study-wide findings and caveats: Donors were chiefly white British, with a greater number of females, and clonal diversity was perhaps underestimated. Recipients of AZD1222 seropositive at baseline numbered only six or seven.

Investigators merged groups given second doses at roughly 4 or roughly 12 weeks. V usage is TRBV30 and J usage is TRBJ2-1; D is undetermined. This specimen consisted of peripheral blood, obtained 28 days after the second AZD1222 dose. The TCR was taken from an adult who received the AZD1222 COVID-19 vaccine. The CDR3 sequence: CAWRLQINEQFF. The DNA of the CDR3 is TGTGCCTGGAGGCTCCAGATCAATGAGCAGTTCTTC.